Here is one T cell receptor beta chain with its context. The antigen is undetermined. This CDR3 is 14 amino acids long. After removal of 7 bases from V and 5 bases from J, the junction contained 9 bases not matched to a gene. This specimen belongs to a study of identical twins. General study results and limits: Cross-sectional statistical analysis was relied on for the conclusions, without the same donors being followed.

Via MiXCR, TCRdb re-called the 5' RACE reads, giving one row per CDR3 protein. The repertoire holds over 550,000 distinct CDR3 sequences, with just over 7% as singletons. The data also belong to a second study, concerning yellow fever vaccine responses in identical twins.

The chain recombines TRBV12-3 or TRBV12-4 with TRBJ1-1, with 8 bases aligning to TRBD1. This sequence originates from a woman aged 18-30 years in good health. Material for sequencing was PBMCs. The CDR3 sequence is CASTSQGAWTEAFF. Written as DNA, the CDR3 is TGTGCCAGCACCAGTCAGGGGGCCTGGACTGAAGCTTTCTTT.